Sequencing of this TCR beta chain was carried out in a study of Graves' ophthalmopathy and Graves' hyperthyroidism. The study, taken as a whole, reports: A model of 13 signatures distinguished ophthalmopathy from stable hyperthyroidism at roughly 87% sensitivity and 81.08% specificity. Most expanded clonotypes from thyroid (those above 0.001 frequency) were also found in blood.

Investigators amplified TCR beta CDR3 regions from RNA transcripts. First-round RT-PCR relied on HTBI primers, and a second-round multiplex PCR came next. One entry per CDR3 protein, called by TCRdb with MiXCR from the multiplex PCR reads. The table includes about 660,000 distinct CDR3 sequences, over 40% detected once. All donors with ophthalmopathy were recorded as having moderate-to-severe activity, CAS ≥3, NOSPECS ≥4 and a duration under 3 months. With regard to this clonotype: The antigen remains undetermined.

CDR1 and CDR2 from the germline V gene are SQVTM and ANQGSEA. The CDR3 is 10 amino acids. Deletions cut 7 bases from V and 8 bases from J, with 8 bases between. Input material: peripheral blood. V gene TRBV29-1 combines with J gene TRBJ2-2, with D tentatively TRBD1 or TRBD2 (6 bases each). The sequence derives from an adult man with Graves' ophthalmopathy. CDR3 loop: CSGGTGELFF. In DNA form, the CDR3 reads TGCAGCGGCGGGACAGGGGAGCTGTTTTTT.